This TCR beta chain was sequenced in a study of T-cell memory formation after mild COVID-19. Looking at the study overall: TCR clusters showed largely donor specificity.

This clonotype was found many times. Its antigen is unknown. General observations from the study: The pre-infection memory compartment contained some responding clones, suggesting cross-reactive memory joined. CD4+ bias marked clones expanding day 15 to 37, unlike balanced contracting clones.

TCRdb reanalysed the 5' RACE reads using MiXCR and keeps one entry per CDR3 protein. The repertoire holds under 40,000 distinct CDR3 sequences, roughly 7.2% seen once, with under 30% in the top ten. Germline lookup yields CDR1 MGHRA and CDR2 YSYEKL. The CDR3 is 13 amino acids. Trimming removed 4 bases from V and 6 bases from J, with 9 bases in between. The receptor comes from a man between 18 and 29 years old who had mild COVID-19 (a few samples of this study predate the infection). Cell type and time point are not known. The sample comprised PBMCs or a T cell subset sorted from them (not recorded which). The rearrangement uses TRBV4-1 and TRBJ2-2; D remains ambiguous. DNA for the CDR3: TGCGCCAGCAGCCTAAGGAGTTCCGGGGAGCTGTTTTTT. As protein: CASSLRSSGELFF.